These 28 T cell receptor beta chains came from one sample sequenced in a study of blood T cell repertoires in COVID-19. Produced via immunoSEQ multiplex PCR; TCRdb's table is partial and in-frame only. The table records approximately 92,000 clones, roughly 80% of them present only once. Sequenced: peripheral blood. The receptors originated from a man aged 50 to 59 with acute or convalescent COVID-19.

This clone was observed once. The gene calls are TRBV5-1 and TRBJ1-1; 8 positions agree with TRBD1. Germline V lookup: CDR1 SGHRS, CDR2 YFSETQ. The CDR3 sequence is 15 residues long. V gave up 4 bases and J gave up 1 base; unmatched junction bases: 6. CDR3 sequence: CASSPRQGSNTEAFF. The CDR3, as DNA: TGCGCCAGCAGCCCCCGACAGGGGTCGAACACTGAAGCTTTCTTT. Full variable domain (outside the CDR3, taken from reference TRBV5-1 and TRBJ1-1): KAGVTQTPRYLIKTRGQQVTLSCSPISGHRSVSWYQQTPGQGLQFLFEYFSETQRNKGNFPGRFSGRQFSNSRSEMNVSTLELGDSALYLCASSPRQGSNTEAFFGQGTRLTVV.

The rearrangement links TRBV10-2 to TRBJ1-3, with 9 bases that match TRBD1. There are 14 residues in the CDR3. Germline V CDR1 and CDR2: WSHSY, SAAADI. Losses at the gene ends were 4 bases for V and 7 bases for J; bases not matched to a gene: 5. CDR3 bases: TGCGCCAGCAGTGCCCCGGACAGGGGCAACACCATATATTTT. The encoded protein is CASSAPDRGNTIYF.

The rearrangement uses TRBV12-3 or TRBV12-4 and TRBJ2-5; D is ambiguous. The CDR3 length is 11 residues. Trimming took 4 bases from V and 5 from J, leaving 5 bases between them. The CDR3 protein is CASSYGETQYF. The CDR3 coding sequence is TGTGCCAGCAGTTACGGGGAGACCCAGTACTTC.

This sequence joins TRBV5-4 and TRBJ2-3; D is unclear. CDR1 and CDR2 (germline): SGHNT, YYREEE (reference sequence). Deletions cut 0 bases from V and 0 bases from J, with 5 bases between. CDR3 size: 14 residues. CDR3 sequence reads: CASSLGASTDTQYF. Written as DNA, the CDR3 is TGTGCCAGCAGCTTGGGGGCTAGCACAGATACGCAGTATTTT. The full variable domain, completed using reference TRBV5-4 and TRBJ2-3, is ETGVTQSPTHLIKTRGQQVTLRCSSQSGHNTVSWYQQALGQGPQFIFQYYREEENGRGNFPPRFSGLQFPNYSSELNVNALELDDSALYLCASSLGASTDTQYFGPGTRLTVL.

This clone occurred once. The V call is TRBV6-5, the J call TRBJ2-7; possible D gene TRBD2, 6 bases. This CDR3 is built from 15 residues. The germline V gene has CDR1 MNHEY and CDR2 SVGAGI. Trimming shortened V by 3 bases and J by 4 bases, and 16 bases separated the two germline ends. The CDR3 DNA reads as TGTGCCAGCAGTTATGTCGGTGGGGGGATGTACGAGCAGTACTTC. Its protein is CASSYVGGGMYEQYF.

This chain joins TRBV5-1 and TRBJ2-5, with 7 bases lining up with TRBD1. V lost 3 bases and J lost 4; bases outside the gene matches: 15. The CDR3 runs to 17 residues. Germline V CDR1 and CDR2: SGHRS, YFSETQ. Written as DNA, the CDR3 is TGCGCCAGCAGCTACAGGGGAAGTAGGGTTCGACGAGAGACCCAGTACTTC. It codes for CASSYRGSRVRRETQYF.

The V and J genes are TRBV5-4 and TRBJ2-1; 7 nucleotides agree with TRBD2. CDR1 SGHNT and CDR2 YYREEE come from the germline V gene (reference sequence). This CDR3 region has 15 residues. V dropped 0 bases and J dropped 4; count of bases not matched to a gene: 4. CDR3 protein: CASSLVGAGYNEQFF. The DNA for the CDR3 is TGTGCCAGCAGCTTGGTTGGAGCGGGGTACAATGAGCAGTTCTTC.

A few counts support this clone. The chain has TRBV18 and TRBJ1-6; possible D gene TRBD1, 5 bases. The germline gives CDR1 KGHSH, CDR2 LQKENI. V lost 4 bases and J 7 bases, leaving 17 bases between the germline ends. The CDR3 spans 16 residues. DNA for the CDR3: TGTGCCAGCTCACGACTCAGGGTTGGTGGGAATTCACCCCTCCACTTT. It translates to CASSRLRVGGNSPLHF.

This chain connects TRBV11-2 to TRBJ2-3; 7 bases line up with TRBD2. This CDR3 spans 15 amino acids. Per the germline V gene, CDR1 is SGHAT and CDR2 is FQNNGV. Trimming at V came to 5 bases and at J to 0 bases, leaving 5 bases not matched to a gene. The CDR3 nucleotides read TGTGCCAGCAGCATAAGTAGCGGGAGCACAGATACGCAGTATTTT. It encodes CASSISSGSTDTQYF.

V and J are TRBV28 and TRBJ1-2, with a tentative D call TRBD1 (5 bases). V lost 8 bases to trimming and J lost 1 base, with 11 bases between them. The germline gives CDR1 MDHEN, CDR2 SYDVKM. The CDR3 covers 13 residues. The CDR3 loop is CASVPGGNYGYTF. CDR3 nucleotide sequence: TGTGCCAGCGTCCCCGGGGGTAACTATGGCTACACCTTC.

This sequence joins TRBV18 and TRBJ2-3; 10 bases match TRBD2. V was clipped by 2 bases and J by 3 bases; unmatched bases: 2. Germline CDR1 reads KGHSH; CDR2 reads LQKENI. This CDR3 has 15 residues. The DNA of the CDR3 is TGTGCCAGCTCACCATCACTAGCGGGGACAGATACGCAGTATTTT. It specifies CASSPSLAGTDTQYF.

This clone was seen only once. The J gene is TRBJ1-5, the V gene TRBV19, with 10 bases aligning to TRBD1. Trimming removed 5 bases from V and 2 bases from J; junction bases left unmatched: 15. Germline CDR1 is LNHDA and CDR2 is SQIVND (reference sequence). The CDR3 totals 19 residues. In nucleotides, the CDR3 is TGTGCCAGTAGTCGATGGGGACAGGGGTTTCTTCAAGGCAATCAGCCCCAGCATTTT. The encoded protein is CASSRWGQGFLQGNQPQHF.

This chain links TRBV7-2 with TRBJ2-7, with 9 bases matching TRBD1. V gave up 9 bases and J gave up 0 bases; unmatched junction bases: 3. CDR3 length equals 13 residues. The germline V gene encodes CDR1 SGHTA and CDR2 FQGNSA. The CDR3 DNA sequence: TGTGCCAGTAAGACAGGGGGCTCCTACGAGCAGTACTTC. It specifies CASKTGGSYEQYF.

The chain uses TRBV4-3 and TRBJ2-2; 7 nucleotides match TRBD2. V lost 1 base, J lost 5 bases, and 10 bases stayed unmatched. The CDR3 contains 17 residues. Germline values: CDR1 LGHNA, CDR2 YSLEER. For the CDR3, the DNA is TGCGCCAGCAGCCAAGTCAGGTCTAGCGGCCCAACCGGGGAGCTGTTTTTT. This encodes CASSQVRSSGPTGELFF.

The CDR3 DNA reads as TGCAGTGCTAGTTCAGGACTAGCGGTCAATGAGCAGTTCTTC. This sequence encodes CSASSGLAVNEQFF. The gene calls are TRBV20-1 and TRBJ2-1; 10 bases are a match to TRBD2. Germline CDR1 reads DFQATT; CDR2 reads SNEGSKA (reference sequence). With 3 bases clipped from V and 6 bases from J, the junction kept 5 bases outside the gene matches. The CDR3 loop spans 14 amino acids.

The CDR3 protein is CASSFWTGVKSPLHF. CDR3 in DNA: TGTGCCAGCAGTTTTTGGACAGGGGTCAAGTCACCCCTCCACTTT. This chain links TRBV27 with TRBJ1-6; 9 bases are a match to TRBD1. The length of the CDR3 is 15 residues. V shed 3 bases, J shed 10 bases, and the junction held 7 bases outside the gene matches. From germline, CDR1 is MNHEY and CDR2 SMNVEV (reference sequence).

The chain joins TRBV30 to TRBJ2-3; 7 positions agree with TRBD2. The germline CDR1 and CDR2 sequences are GTSNPN and SVGIG (reference sequence). V dropped 4 bases and J dropped 0; count of bases not matched to a gene: 7. CDR3 length: 15 residues. CDR3 sequence (DNA): TGTGCCTGGACCAGCGGGATTACTAGCACAGATACGCAGTATTTT. Its protein product is CAWTSGITSTDTQYF. The full variable domain, with the rest looked up from reference TRBV30 and TRBJ2-3, is SQTIHQWPATLVQPVGSPLSLECTVEGTSNPNLYWYRQAAGRGLQLLFYSVGIGQISSEVPQNLSASRPQDRQFILSSKKLLLSDSGFYLCAWTSGITSTDTQYFGPGTRLTVL.

This clone has just a few counts. The J gene is TRBJ1-4, the V gene TRBV19; no firm D call. V lost 4 bases and J lost 5, with 11 bases in between. Germline V gives CDR1 LNHDA, CDR2 SQIVND (reference sequence). The CDR3 length is 14 residues. CDR3 DNA: TGTGCCAGTAGTAATGGTCAGTTAAATGAAAAACTGTTTTTT. It translates to CASSNGQLNEKLFF.

V is TRBV9 and J is TRBJ2-1; 9 nucleotides align to TRBD2. CDR3 size: 15 residues. Losses at the gene ends were 6 bases for V and 8 bases for J; bases not matched to a gene: 12. Germline V gene lookup returns CDR1 SGDLS and CDR2 YYNGEE. The CDR3 DNA follows: TGTGCCAGCACCCTTGGGGCGGGGGGGCGCTATGAGCAGTTCTTC. Translating gives CASTLGAGGRYEQFF.

The chain is built from TRBV7-2 and TRBJ2-7, with TRBD1 matching over 9 bases. From germline, CDR1 is SGHTA and CDR2 FQGNSA. With 5 bases clipped from V and 4 bases from J, the junction kept 9 bases outside the gene matches. The CDR3 is 15 residues long. The chain's CDR3 is CASSRSGTGIYEQYF. In DNA form, the CDR3 reads TGTGCCAGCAGCCGTTCCGGGACAGGGATATACGAGCAGTACTTC.

The chain recombines TRBV3-1 (or the pseudogene TRBV3-2) with TRBJ1-5, with a tentative D call TRBD1 (5 bases). CDR1 and CDR2 (germline): LGHDT, YNNKEL (reference sequence). V was pared by 2 bases and J by 1 base, with 9 bases between. This CDR3 spans 15 amino acids. The CDR3 loop is CASSQQGSSNQPQHF. The CDR3 region has the DNA TGTGCCAGCAGCCAACAGGGATCGAGCAATCAGCCCCAGCATTTT.

This rearrangement joins TRBV6-5 to TRBJ2-7; tentative D call: TRBD2 (6 bases). There are 10 residues in the CDR3. Germline assignment: CDR1 MNHEY and CDR2 SVGAGI. The CDR3 loop is CDGGDYEQYF. The CDR3 nucleotides read TGTGACGGCGGGGACTACGAGCAGTACTTC.

This chain joins TRBV6-2 or TRBV6-3 and TRBJ2-3; 13 nucleotides match TRBD2. CDR3 size: 17 residues. Germline CDR1 reads MNHEY; CDR2 reads SVGEGT. J lost 5 bases, V lost 5 bases, and 10 bases had no gene match. CDR3: CASSPHRTSGSLDTQYF. CDR3 DNA sequence: TGTGCCAGCAGTCCACATCGGACTAGCGGGAGTTTAGATACGCAGTATTTT.

V and J are TRBV6-2 or TRBV6-3 and TRBJ2-7, with TRBD2 identical over 13 bases. CDR1 and CDR2 from the germline V gene are MNHEY and SVGEGT. The CDR3 is 15 residues long. Trimming took 6 bases from V and 6 from J; bases not matched to a gene: 8. The CDR3 protein is CASSPGLAGVSEQYF. CDR3 nucleotides: TGTGCCAGCAGCCCCGGACTAGCGGGAGTGAGCGAGCAGTACTTC.

Many counts were recorded for this clone. The chain combines TRBV7-9 with TRBJ2-1; D gene ambiguous. V was cut by 6 bases and J by 10 bases, with 19 bases left in between. The CDR3 sequence is 14 residues long. The germline gives CDR1 SEHNR, CDR2 FQNEAQ (reference sequence). CDR3 region: CASRQEGPVREQFF. The DNA for the CDR3 is TGTGCCAGCAGGCAGGAAGGCCCCGTAAGGGAGCAGTTCTTC.

The genes are TRBV3-1 (or the pseudogene TRBV3-2) and TRBJ1-2; 7 bases line up with TRBD1. Germline loops: CDR1 LGHDT, CDR2 YNNKEL (reference sequence). This CDR3 comprises 14 residues. The trim removed 8 bases at V and 3 bases at J, leaving 9 bases unmatched. CDR3 in DNA: TGTGCCAGCGGCCGACCCGGGACAGACTATGGCTACACCTTC. Translating it yields CASGRPGTDYGYTF.

The chain combines TRBV5-1 with TRBJ1-2; the D gene is possibly TRBD1 (6 bases). The V end was cut by 0 bases, the J end by 6 bases, with 9 bases between. Looked up from germline, CDR1 is SGHRS and CDR2 is YFSETQ. The CDR3 is 13 residues long. In DNA, the CDR3 is TGCGCCAGCAGCTTGGCACAGGGAGATGGCTACACCTTC. This codes for CASSLAQGDGYTF.

This clone was counted between two and nine times. V is TRBV7-2 and J is TRBJ1-1, with no clear D. V lost 4 bases, J lost 0 bases, and 9 bases lay in between. The CDR3 sequence is 14 residues long. The germline V gene encodes CDR1 SGHTA and CDR2 FQGNSA. The CDR3: CASSSPLLNTEAFF. The CDR3 DNA follows: TGTGCCAGCAGCTCCCCTCTACTGAACACTGAAGCTTTCTTT.